The source of this T cell receptor beta chain is a study of shared clonotypes between healthy human individuals. Findings of the study overall: The researchers took only blood, and tissue repertoires probably look different.

Extraction of genomic DNA in unsorted samples used about 90 million PBMCs. Germline V CDR1 and CDR2: SGHRS, YFSETQ. The CDR3 is 14 amino acids. V lost 5 bases to trimming and J lost 5 bases; unmatched junction nucleotides: 8. Across several immunoSEQ plates, the genomic DNA of each subset was split evenly. Profiled with immunoSEQ multiplex PCR; TCRdb holds only in-frame clones, not every one. The repertoire holds fewer than 650,000 clones, roughly 79% seen once, with around 12% in the top ten. Regarding this clone: Antigen unknown.

The sample was PBMCs. This receptor was taken from a woman aged 40-49 years in good health. Some clones in this sample may be carry-over from other donors' samples. This sequence joins TRBV5-1 and TRBJ2-3; 7 bases match TRBD1. The CDR3: CASSTTGSGDTQYF. CDR3 DNA: TGCGCCAGCAGTACGACAGGGTCAGGAGATACGCAGTATTTT.